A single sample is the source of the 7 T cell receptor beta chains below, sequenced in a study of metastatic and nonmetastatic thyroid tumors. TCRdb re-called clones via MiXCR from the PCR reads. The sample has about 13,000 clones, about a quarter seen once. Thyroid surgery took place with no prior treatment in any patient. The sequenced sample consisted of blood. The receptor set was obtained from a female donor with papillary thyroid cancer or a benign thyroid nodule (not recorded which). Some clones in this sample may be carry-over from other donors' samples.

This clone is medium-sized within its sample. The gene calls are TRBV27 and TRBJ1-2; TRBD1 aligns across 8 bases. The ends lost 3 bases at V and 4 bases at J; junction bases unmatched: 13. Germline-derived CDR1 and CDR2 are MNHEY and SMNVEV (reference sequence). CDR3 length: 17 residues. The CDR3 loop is CASSLTRGLLFVYGYTF. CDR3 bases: TGTGCCAGCAGTTTGACCAGGGGGCTTTTATTCGTCTATGGCTACACCTTC.

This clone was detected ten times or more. The CDR3, as DNA: TGTGCCTGGAGTGGGGTGCATAGGGACACTGAAGCTTTCTTT. It is translated as CAWSGVHRDTEAFF. The chain couples TRBV30 to TRBJ1-1, with D uncertain. With 1 base removed from V and 3 bases from J, the gap between germline ends came to 12 bases. The CDR3 contains 14 residues. Per germline, CDR1 GTSNPN and CDR2 SVGIG (reference sequence).

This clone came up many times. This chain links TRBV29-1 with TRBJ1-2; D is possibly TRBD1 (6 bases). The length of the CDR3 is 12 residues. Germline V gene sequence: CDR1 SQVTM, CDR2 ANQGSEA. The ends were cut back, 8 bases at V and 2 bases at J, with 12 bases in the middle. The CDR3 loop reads CSIGGRNYGYTF. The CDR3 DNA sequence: TGCAGCATAGGGGGACGGAACTATGGCTACACCTTC.

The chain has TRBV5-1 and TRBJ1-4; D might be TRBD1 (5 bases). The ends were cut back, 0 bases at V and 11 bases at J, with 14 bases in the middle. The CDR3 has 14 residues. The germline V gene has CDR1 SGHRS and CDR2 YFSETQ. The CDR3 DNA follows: TGCGCCAGCAGCTTGGGGGACTCTCCGGACAAACTGTTTTTT. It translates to CASSLGDSPDKLFF.

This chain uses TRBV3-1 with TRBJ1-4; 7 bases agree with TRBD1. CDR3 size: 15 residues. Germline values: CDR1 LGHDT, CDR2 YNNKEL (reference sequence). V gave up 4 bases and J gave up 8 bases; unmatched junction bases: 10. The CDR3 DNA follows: TGTGCCAGCAGCCCTAACAGGGGCGCAGGGGAAAAACTGTTTTTT. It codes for CASSPNRGAGEKLFF.

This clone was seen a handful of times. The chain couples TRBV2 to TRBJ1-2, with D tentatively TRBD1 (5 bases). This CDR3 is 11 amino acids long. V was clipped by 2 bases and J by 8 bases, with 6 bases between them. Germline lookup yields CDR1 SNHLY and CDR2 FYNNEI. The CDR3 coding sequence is TGTGCCAGCAGTGAATGGGGGGGCTACACCTTC. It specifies CASSEWGGYTF.

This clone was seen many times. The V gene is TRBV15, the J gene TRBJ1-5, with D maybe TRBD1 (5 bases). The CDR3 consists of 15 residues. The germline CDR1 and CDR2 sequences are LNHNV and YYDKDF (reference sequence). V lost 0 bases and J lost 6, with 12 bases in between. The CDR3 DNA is TGTGCCACCAGCAGAGATCGGGGGTATGGTCAGCCCCAGCATTTT. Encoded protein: CATSRDRGYGQPQHF.